Listed here are 7 T cell receptor beta chains from one sample, sequenced in a study of regulatory T cells in long-lasting Graves disease. Construction of TCR beta libraries relied on iRepertoire HTBI primers and on Arm-PCR targeting CDR3 regions. TCRdb processed the multiplex PCR reads anew with MiXCR; each CDR3 protein has one entry. The table shows a few hundred thousand distinct CDR3 sequences, with roughly 25% occurring only once. The time point denotes: persistent/refractory GD, antithyroid drugs over 5 years with positive TRAb. Extracted RNA from PBMCs served as the source of the TCR library. The material was peripheral blood mononuclear cells (PBMCs), obtained when the disease was refractory, from a patient treated with antithyroid drugs. These receptors were taken from a middle-aged woman with Graves disease.

This clonotype was found many times. V gene TRBV28 combines with J gene TRBJ2-7, with D perhaps matching TRBD1 or TRBD2 (5 bases each). Looked up from germline, CDR1 is MDHEN and CDR2 is SYDVKM. V shed 6 bases and J shed 5 bases, with 17 bases lying between them. The CDR3 length is 14 residues. CDR3 residues: CASSSAGDPHEQYF. The DNA of the CDR3 is TGTGCCAGCAGCTCGGCCGGGGACCCCCACGAGCAGTACTTC.

This clonotype has more than one count but fewer than ten. The chain carries TRBV5-4 and TRBJ2-5; TRBD1 matches 7 bases. Germline lookup yields CDR1 SGHNT and CDR2 YYREEE (reference sequence). This CDR3 region has 14 residues. V dropped 4 bases and J dropped 4; count of bases not matched to a gene: 7. CDR3 in amino acids: CASSPNRGGETQYF. CDR3 DNA: TGTGCCAGCAGCCCTAACAGGGGTGGAGAGACCCAGTACTTC.

This clonotype was counted a few times. This may arise from a read error, as a much more abundant clone is one base away. This chain joins TRBV6-5 and TRBJ1-2; no reliable D call. CDR1 MNHEY and CDR2 SVGAGI come from the germline V gene. CDR3 length: 13 residues. The CDR3 loop reads CVSSYSSHKGYTF. The CDR3 nucleotides are TGTGTCAGCAGTTACTCGTCCCATAAGGGCTACACCTTC.

The sample holds many counts of this clonotype. The gene calls are TRBV28 and TRBJ2-7; TRBD1 matches at 7 bases. Germline CDR1 is MDHEN and CDR2 is SYDVKM. The CDR3 totals 16 residues. V lost 5 bases and J lost 0; bases outside the gene matches: 10. The CDR3 nucleotides read TGTGCCAGCAGTGAACGAGGCTGGGACAGCTCCTACGAGCAGTACTTC. This sequence encodes CASSERGWDSSYEQYF. The full variable domain, completed using reference TRBV28 and TRBJ2-7, is DVKVTQSSRYLVKRTGEKVFLECVQDMDHENMFWYRQDPGLGLRLIYFSYDVKMKEKGDIPEGYSVSREKKERFSLILESASTNQTSMYLCASSERGWDSSYEQYFGPGTRLTVT.

This clonotype has at least ten counts. One end of the junction fails to match germline, which may point to a read error. This sequence joins TRBV5-1 and TRBJ2-7; D may be TRBD1 or TRBD2 (5 bases each). The CDR3 has 14 residues. Looked up from germline, CDR1 is SGHRS and CDR2 is YFSETQ. The CDR3 protein is CASSLVGDSYEQYF. CDR3 nucleotides: TGTGCCAGCAGTTTGGTGGGGGACTCCTACGAGCAGTACTTC.

This clonotype showed up many times. The rearrangement joins TRBV28 to TRBJ1-1; no clear D gene. The V and J ends lost 5 bases and 4 bases respectively, with 11 bases between them. Germline V lookup: CDR1 MDHEN, CDR2 SYDVKM. The CDR3 extends over 13 amino acids. The CDR3 bases are TGTGCCAGCAGTCCGATGACATTCACTGAAGCTTTCTTT. It codes for CASSPMTFTEAFF.

The chain uses TRBV12-3 or TRBV12-4 and TRBJ2-7; D may be TRBD2 (5 bases). This CDR3 has 15 amino acids. Trimming pared 0 bases from V and 4 bases from J, leaving 13 bases between. The CDR3 sequence: CASSLARGIGYEQYF. The DNA for the CDR3 is TGTGCCAGCAGTTTAGCGCGAGGGATCGGATACGAGCAGTACTTC.